Shown below are 5 T cell receptor beta chains from a single sample sequenced in a study of spatial heterogeneity in lung cancer (dated by TCRdb to the late 2010s). What the research found in general, with its limitations: A correlation was observed between the number of expanded intratumoral alpha and beta TCRs and the tumor nonsynonymous mutation count.

The label giving this sample's time point can be read as: sample taken at primary tumor resection. Their recognized antigens are unknown. The method behind the library was 5' RACE. Instrument used: NextSeq 500. The public reads were reprocessed in TCRdb via fastp at Q25 and MiXCR, keeping in-frame beta chains. Identical CDR3 protein sequences are pooled into one entry, listed with their most common genes and DNA. This sample comprises about 720 distinct CDR3 sequences, 14% of them detected only once. The biggest ten clones account for 20% to 25% of the sample. Sequences were derived from lung tumor tissue, sampled at surgery. The receptors come from a male donor with early-stage non-small cell lung cancer.

A remark on this clonotype: A read error may explain this, as a much larger clone is one base away. The chain links TRBV6-2 or TRBV6-3 to TRBJ2-1; D not certain. Germline V CDR1 and CDR2: MNHEY, SVGEGT. CDR3 size: 11 residues. The DNA for the CDR3 is TGTACCAGCACTTCCTGGGGTGAGCAGTTCTTC. Translating it yields CTSTSWGEQFF.

The V call is TRBV6-2 or TRBV6-3, the J call TRBJ1-2; D is perhaps TRBD1 (5 bases). Trimming stripped 7 bases from V and 4 bases from J, with 13 bases between. There are 13 residues in the CDR3. Looked up from germline, CDR1 is MNHEY and CDR2 is SVGEGT. The chain's CDR3 is CASTKDKSYGYTF. DNA of the CDR3: TGTGCCAGCACGAAGGACAAGTCCTATGGCTACACCTTC.

The J gene is TRBJ2-6, the V gene TRBV5-1; D remains unclear. CDR3 length equals 14 residues. Germline V gene data show CDR1 as SGHRS and CDR2 as YFSETQ. V lost 0 bases to trimming and J lost 4 bases, with 5 bases between them. The CDR3 loop reads CASSLGMGANVLTF. Written as DNA, the CDR3 is TGCGCCAGCAGCTTGGGTATGGGGGCCAACGTCCTGACTTTC.

A few counts support this clonotype. The chain recombines TRBV10-3 with TRBJ2-3, with D possibly matching TRBD1 (6 bases). Germline CDR1 is ENHRY and CDR2 is SYGVKD. V was pared by 6 bases and J by 1 base, with 11 bases between. This CDR3 is built from 14 residues. CDR3 region: CAISKTGGTDTQYF. CDR3 DNA sequence: TGTGCCATCAGCAAGACAGGAGGCACAGATACGCAGTATTTT.

The genes are TRBV7-9 and TRBJ1-2; 9 bases are shared with TRBD1. V trimming: 5 bases; J trimming: 5 bases; junction bases outside the gene matches: 3. The length of the CDR3 is 13 residues. The germline V gene encodes CDR1 SEHNR and CDR2 FQNEAQ (reference sequence). Written as DNA, the CDR3 is TGTGCCAGCAGCCGGGACAGGGCTTATGGCTACACCTTC. It yields the protein CASSRDRAYGYTF.